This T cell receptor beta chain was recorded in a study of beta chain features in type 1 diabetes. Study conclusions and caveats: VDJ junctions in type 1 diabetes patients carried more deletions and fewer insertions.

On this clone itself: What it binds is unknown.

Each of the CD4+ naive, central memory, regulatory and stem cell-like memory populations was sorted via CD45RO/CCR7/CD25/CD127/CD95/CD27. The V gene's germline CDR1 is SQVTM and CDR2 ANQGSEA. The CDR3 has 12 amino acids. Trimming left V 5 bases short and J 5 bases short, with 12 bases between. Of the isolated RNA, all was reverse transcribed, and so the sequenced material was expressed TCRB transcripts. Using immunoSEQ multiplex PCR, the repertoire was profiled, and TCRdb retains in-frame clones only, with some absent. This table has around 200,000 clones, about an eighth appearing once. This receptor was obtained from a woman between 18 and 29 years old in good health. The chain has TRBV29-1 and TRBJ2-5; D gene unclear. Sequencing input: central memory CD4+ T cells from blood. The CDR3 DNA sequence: TGCAGCGTTCACACAAGTGGTGAGACCCAGTACTTC. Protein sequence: CSVHTSGETQYF.